This T cell receptor (beta chain) was found in a study of T-cell reconstitution after alpha-beta-depleted transplantation in children. For this clonotype: Its antigen is still unknown.

CDR1 and CDR2 (germline): SGHRS, YFSETQ. V lost 2 bases to trimming and J lost 8 bases, with 16 bases between them. This CDR3 is built from 15 residues. Construction of the TCRbeta library involved unique molecular identifiers. From the PCR reads, TCRdb called clonotypes with MiXCR, one entry per CDR3 protein. The table shows around 110,000 distinct CDR3 sequences, with approximately 10% occurring only once. Notes on the study in general: Reportedly, alpha-beta T cells present about two months post-transplant originated from several hundred expanded clones of graft origin. At the one-year point after transplant, T-cell counts and TCRbeta diversity were found to come mostly from T cells that had been newly produced. Diversity of TCRbeta at day 60 was high in some patients, arising from surviving recipient T cells and thymic progenitors.

Sample: PBMCs, taken before TCRalphabeta/CD19-depleted stem cell transplant. The chain carries TRBV5-1 and TRBJ2-2, with D unclear. This sequence originates from a boy between 2 and 10 years old with acute lymphoblastic leukemia, due to receive a stem cell transplant. CDR3 residues: CASSFSGPFSGELFF. CDR3 DNA sequence: TGCGCCAGCAGCTTCTCAGGCCCTTTTTCTGGGGAGCTGTTTTTT.